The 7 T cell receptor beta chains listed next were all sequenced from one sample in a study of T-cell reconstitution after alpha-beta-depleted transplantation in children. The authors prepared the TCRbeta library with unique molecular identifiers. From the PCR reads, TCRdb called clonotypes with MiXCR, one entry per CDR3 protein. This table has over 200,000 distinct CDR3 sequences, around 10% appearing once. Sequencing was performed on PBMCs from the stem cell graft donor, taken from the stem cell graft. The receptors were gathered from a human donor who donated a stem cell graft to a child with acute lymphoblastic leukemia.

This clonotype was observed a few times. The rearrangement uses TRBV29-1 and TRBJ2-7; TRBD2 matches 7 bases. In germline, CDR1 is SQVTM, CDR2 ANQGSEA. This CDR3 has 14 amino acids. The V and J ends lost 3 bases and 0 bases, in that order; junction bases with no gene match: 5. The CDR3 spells CSVDGEGNSYEQYF. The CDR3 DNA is TGCAGCGTTGACGGGGAGGGTAACTCCTACGAGCAGTACTTC.

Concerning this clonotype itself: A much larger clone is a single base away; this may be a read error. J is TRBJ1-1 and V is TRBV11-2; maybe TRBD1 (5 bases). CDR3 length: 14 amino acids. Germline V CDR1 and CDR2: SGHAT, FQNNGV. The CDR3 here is CTSSLVGGEDEAFF. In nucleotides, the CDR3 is TGTACCAGCAGCTTAGTGGGAGGGGAGGATGAAGCTTTCTTT.

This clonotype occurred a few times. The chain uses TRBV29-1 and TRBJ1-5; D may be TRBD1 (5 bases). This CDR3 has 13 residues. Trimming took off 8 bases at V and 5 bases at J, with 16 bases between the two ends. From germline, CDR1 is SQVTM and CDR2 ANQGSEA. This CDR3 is CSCKEGGDQPQHF. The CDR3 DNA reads TGCAGCTGTAAAGAGGGAGGGGATCAGCCCCAGCATTTT.

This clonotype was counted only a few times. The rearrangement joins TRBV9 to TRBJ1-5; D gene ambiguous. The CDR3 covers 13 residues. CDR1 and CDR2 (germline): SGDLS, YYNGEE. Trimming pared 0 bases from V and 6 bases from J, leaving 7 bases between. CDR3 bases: TGTGCCAGCAGCGTAGGGATAGGTCAGCCCCAGCATTTT. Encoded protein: CASSVGIGQPQHF.

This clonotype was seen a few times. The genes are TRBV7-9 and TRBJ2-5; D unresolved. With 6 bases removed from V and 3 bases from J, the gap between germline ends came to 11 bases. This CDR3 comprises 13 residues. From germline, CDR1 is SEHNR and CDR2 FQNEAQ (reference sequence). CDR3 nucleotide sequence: TGTGCCAGCAGACTGGCCGGCGAAGAGACCCAGTACTTC. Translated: CASRLAGEETQYF.

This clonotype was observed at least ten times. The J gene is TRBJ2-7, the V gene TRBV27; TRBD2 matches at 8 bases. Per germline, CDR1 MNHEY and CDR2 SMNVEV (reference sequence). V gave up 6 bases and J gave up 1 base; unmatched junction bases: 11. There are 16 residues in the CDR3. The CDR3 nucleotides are TGTGCCAGCAGGCGATTGGCGGCGGGGGGATCCTACGAGCAGTACTTC. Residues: CASRRLAAGGSYEQYF.

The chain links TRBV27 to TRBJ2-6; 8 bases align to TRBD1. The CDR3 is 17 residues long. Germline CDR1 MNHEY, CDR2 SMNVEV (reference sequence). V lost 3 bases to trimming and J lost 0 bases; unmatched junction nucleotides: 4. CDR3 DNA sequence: TGTGCCAGCAGTTTCGCGACAGGGGCCTCTGGGGCCAACGTCCTGACTTTC. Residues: CASSFATGASGANVLTF.